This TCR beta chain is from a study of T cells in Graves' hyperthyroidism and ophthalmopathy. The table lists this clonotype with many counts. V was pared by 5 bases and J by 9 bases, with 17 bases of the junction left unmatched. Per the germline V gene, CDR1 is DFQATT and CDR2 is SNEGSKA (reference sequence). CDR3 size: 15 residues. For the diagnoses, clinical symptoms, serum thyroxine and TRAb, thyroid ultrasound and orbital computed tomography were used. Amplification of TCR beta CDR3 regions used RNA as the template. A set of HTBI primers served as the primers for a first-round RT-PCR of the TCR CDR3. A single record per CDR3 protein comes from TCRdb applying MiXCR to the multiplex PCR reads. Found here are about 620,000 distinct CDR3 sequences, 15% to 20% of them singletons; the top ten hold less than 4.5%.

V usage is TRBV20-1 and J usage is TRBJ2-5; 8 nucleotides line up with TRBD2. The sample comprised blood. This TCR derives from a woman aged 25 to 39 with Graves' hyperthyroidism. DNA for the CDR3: TGCAGTGCTTCGGTAGCGGGGTCGCAACCGGGGGCCCAGTACTTC. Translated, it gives CSASVAGSQPGAQYF.